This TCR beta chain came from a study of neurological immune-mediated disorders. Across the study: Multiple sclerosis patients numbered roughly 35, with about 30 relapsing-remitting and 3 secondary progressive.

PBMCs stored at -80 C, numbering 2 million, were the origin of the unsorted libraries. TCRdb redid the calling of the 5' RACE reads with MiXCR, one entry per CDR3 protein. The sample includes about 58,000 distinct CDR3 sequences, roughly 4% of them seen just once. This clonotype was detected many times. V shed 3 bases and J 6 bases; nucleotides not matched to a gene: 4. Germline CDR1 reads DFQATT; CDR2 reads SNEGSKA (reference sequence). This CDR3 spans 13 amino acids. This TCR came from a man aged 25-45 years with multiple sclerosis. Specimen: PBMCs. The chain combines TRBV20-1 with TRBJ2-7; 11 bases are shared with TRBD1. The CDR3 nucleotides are TGCAGTGCTAGTGGGACAGGGGGAATCGAGCAGTACTTC. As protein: CSASGTGGIEQYF.